These 10 T cell receptor beta chains were all obtained from the same sample, sequenced in a study of T cell responses to AZD1222 COVID-19 vaccine (dated by TCRdb to about 2021). The time point label here, explained by the study, means: about 28 days (+/-7) after the second vaccine dose. The library was generated by the immunoSEQ multiplex PCR assay. TCRdb took this table from immuneACCESS and kept in-frame rearrangements with V and J called. Such tables lack part of the clones; where checked against another copy, unresolved V genes explain under half of the gap, and the rest is unexplained. The sample table shows about 130,000 clones, and roughly 88% are seen once. The top ten constitute roughly 0.98% of the sample. Here the sequenced sample was peripheral blood, taken 28 days after the second AZD1222 dose. The origin of the receptors is an adult who received the AZD1222 COVID-19 vaccine.

Only one count was recorded for this clone. V gene TRBV28 combines with J gene TRBJ2-7, with D maybe TRBD2 (6 bases). Trimming removed 5 bases from V and 5 bases from J, with 16 bases in between. This CDR3 comprises 14 residues. In germline, CDR1 is MDHEN, CDR2 SYDVKM. The CDR3 DNA sequence: TGTGCCAGCAGTACCCGGCCGGGAGCCGACGAGCAGTACTTC. It specifies CASSTRPGADEQYF.

The rearrangement joins TRBV28 to TRBJ1-2; 8 bases are a match to TRBD1. Germline-derived CDR1 and CDR2 are MDHEN and SYDVKM. The CDR3 extends over 16 amino acids. V shed 2 bases and J 2 bases; nucleotides not matched to a gene: 7. CDR3 region: CASSLVGRTGNYGYTF. DNA for the CDR3: TGTGCCAGCAGTTTAGTAGGGCGGACAGGGAACTATGGCTACACCTTC.

The CDR3 protein is CARSLGLARNEQFF. The CDR3 DNA reads TGTGCCAGAAGCTTGGGACTAGCGCGGAATGAGCAGTTCTTC. The J gene is TRBJ2-1, the V gene TRBV5-3, with 8 nucleotides matching TRBD2. TRBV5-3 is an open reading frame, and its role is uncertain. V shed 0 bases, J shed 7 bases, and the junction held 3 bases outside the gene matches. The CDR3 consists of 14 residues.

J is TRBJ1-1 and V is TRBV27, with TRBD1 matching 9 bases. CDR1 is MNHEY, CDR2 SMNVEV, per germline (reference sequence). This CDR3 contains 18 residues. V lost 1 base to trimming and J lost 4 bases; unmatched junction nucleotides: 13. This CDR3 reads CASSLWGQGEFHSTEAFF. The DNA for the CDR3 is TGTGCCAGCAGTTTATGGGGACAGGGAGAGTTCCATTCCACTGAAGCTTTCTTT.

The chain carries TRBV27 and TRBJ2-1, with TRBD2 identical over 9 bases. The CDR3 runs 16 residues. The V segment lost 6 bases and the J segment 2 bases; nucleotides outside the gene matches: 8. CDR1 is MNHEY and CDR2 is SMNVEV in the germline V gene (reference sequence). CDR3 sequence: CASRTSGPATYNEQFF. The CDR3 DNA sequence: TGTGCCAGCAGGACTAGCGGCCCAGCGACCTACAATGAGCAGTTCTTC.

The chain employs TRBV24-1 and TRBJ1-3; D gene ambiguous. Germline loops: CDR1 KGHDR, CDR2 SFDVKD. CDR3 length: 15 residues. V lost 3 bases to trimming and J lost 0 bases, with 8 bases between them. CDR3 DNA: TGTGCCACCAGTGATGGGCCAAACTCTGGAAACACCATATATTTT. This sequence encodes CATSDGPNSGNTIYF.

This chain uses TRBV16 with TRBJ1-5, with a possible D match to TRBD1 (5 bases). This CDR3 has 14 residues. CDR1 and CDR2 from the germline V gene are KGHSY and FQNENV. V was clipped by 6 bases and J by 1 base, with 10 bases between them. This CDR3 reads CASRKPGSNQPQHF. CDR3 DNA: TGTGCCAGCAGAAAACCAGGGAGCAATCAGCCCCAGCATTTT.

This chain uses TRBV9 with TRBJ1-1, with 8 bases aligning to TRBD1. V lost 2 bases to trimming and J lost 5 bases; unmatched junction nucleotides: 8. The CDR3 contains 15 residues. The V gene's germline CDR1 is SGDLS and CDR2 YYNGEE. DNA of the CDR3: TGTGCCAGCAGCGTTACAGGGGGGGAAATAACTGAAGCTTTCTTT. Its protein is CASSVTGGEITEAFF.

This sequence joins TRBV27 and TRBJ2-2; D perhaps matches TRBD1 (5 bases). The CDR3 length is 15 residues. The V gene lost 4 bases and the J gene lost 6 bases, with 15 bases spanning the gap. Looked up from germline, CDR1 is MNHEY and CDR2 is SMNVEV (reference sequence). CDR3 loop: CASSSQLWGAGELFF. The CDR3 DNA follows: TGTGCCAGCAGTTCCCAATTGTGGGGCGCCGGGGAGCTGTTTTTT.

This clone was recorded once. The junction differs from germline at one of its ends, possibly a read error. The chain employs TRBV6-5 and TRBJ2-1, with 9 bases lining up with TRBD1. Germline V gene sequence: CDR1 MNHEY, CDR2 SVGAGI. This CDR3 has 13 amino acids. CDR3 coding DNA: TGTGCCAGCAGTTACCGGGACAGGGAGCCTCAGCTCTTC. Amino acid sequence: CASSYRDREPQLF.